The next 25 T cell receptor beta chains were all read from a single sample in a study of blood T cell repertoires in COVID-19 (dated by TCRdb to about 2020). Libraries came from the immunoSEQ multiplex PCR assay. TCRdb mirrors the immuneACCESS table, restricted to in-frame sequences. Some clones are absent from its copies; in checked studies, under half trace to an unresolved V gene, and the reason for the others is unknown. This sample lists about 220,000 clones; approximately 80% were detected once. Over 10% of the sample is taken by the ten largest. The sequenced sample consisted of peripheral blood. Source of these receptors: a human donor in a cohort sampled during active COVID-19.

J is TRBJ1-1 and V is TRBV6-1, with TRBD1 as a possible D gene (5 bases). The CDR3 has 12 amino acids. V was cut by 2 bases and J by 8 bases, with 9 bases left in between. Germline assignment: CDR1 MNHNS and CDR2 SASEGT. CDR3 DNA sequence: TGTGCCAGCAGTGAACAGACAGAGGAAGCTTTCTTT. Residues: CASSEQTEEAFF.

The chain employs TRBV6-2 or TRBV6-3 and TRBJ1-6; D is perhaps TRBD1 (5 bases). Germline loops: CDR1 MNHEY, CDR2 SVGEGT. The CDR3 loop spans 14 amino acids. V was shortened by 6 bases and J by 5 bases, with 11 bases between the two germline ends. The CDR3: CASSRTSHNSPLHF. As DNA, the CDR3 is TGTGCCAGCAGCCGGACAAGTCATAATTCACCCCTCCACTTT.

The chain has TRBV5-1 and TRBJ2-2; D is perhaps TRBD1 (6 bases). This CDR3 comprises 16 residues. Germline CDR1 and CDR2: SGHRS and YFSETQ. V lost 0 bases and J lost 4, with 13 bases in between. The CDR3 reads CASSLGQAPGTGELFF. The CDR3 DNA follows: TGCGCCAGCAGCTTGGGACAGGCGCCTGGCACCGGGGAGCTGTTTTTT.

The J gene is TRBJ2-7, the V gene TRBV28; no clear D. The CDR3 length is 11 residues. Germline V CDR1 and CDR2: MDHEN, SYDVKM. With 10 bases removed from V and 3 bases from J, the gap between germline ends came to 10 bases. The CDR3 DNA reads TGTGCCACCCGCGATCTCTACGAGCAGTACTTC. The encoded protein is CATRDLYEQYF.

The chain combines TRBV19 with TRBJ2-4; the match to TRBD1 covers 8 bases. The V gene end was trimmed by 7 bases and the J gene end by 0 bases; junction bases not matched to a gene: 8. Germline V gene sequence: CDR1 LNHDA, CDR2 SQIVND (reference sequence). The CDR3 has 16 residues. The CDR3 coding sequence is TGTGCCAGTAAGGGGACAGGTCGGGAAGCCAAAAACATTCAGTACTTC. Translated: CASKGTGREAKNIQYF.

This chain links TRBV18 with TRBJ2-2; TRBD1 aligns across 9 bases. Germline V gene lookup returns CDR1 KGHSH and CDR2 LQKENI. The CDR3 length is 15 residues. V gave up 2 bases and J gave up 3 bases; unmatched junction bases: 1. CDR3 sequence reads: CASSPRQGDTGELFF. The CDR3 DNA reads as TGTGCCAGCTCACCAAGACAGGGGGACACCGGGGAGCTGTTTTTT.

This rearrangement joins TRBV11-2 to TRBJ2-1; D unresolved. In germline, CDR1 is SGHAT, CDR2 FQNNGV. This CDR3 has 13 amino acids. Trimming shortened V by 0 bases and J by 10 bases, and 10 bases separated the two germline ends. This CDR3 is CASSLDRGPEQFF. The DNA for the CDR3 is TGTGCCAGCAGCTTAGATAGAGGTCCGGAGCAGTTCTTC.

The chain joins TRBV28 to TRBJ1-4; D is unclear. Germline-derived CDR1 and CDR2 are MDHEN and SYDVKM. V lost 5 bases to trimming and J lost 1 base, with 14 bases between them. The CDR3 sequence is 16 residues long. The DNA of the CDR3 is TGTGCCAGCAGTCTCCTGAGTGCCCGAACTAATGAAAAACTGTTTTTT. Translating it yields CASSLLSARTNEKLFF.

The CDR3 protein is CASSISTEVVEKLFF. CDR3 DNA sequence: TGTGCCAGCAGCATATCGACAGAGGTGGTAGAAAAACTGTTTTTT. This sequence joins TRBV5-6 and TRBJ1-4, with TRBD1 as a possible D gene (5 bases). From germline, CDR1 is SGHDT and CDR2 YYEEEE. Trimming pared 4 bases from V and 8 bases from J, leaving 18 bases between. CDR3 size: 15 residues.

This rearrangement joins TRBV21-1 to TRBJ1-5; no DNA check was done on the table's D call, TRBD1. TRBV21-1 is marked as a pseudogene. This CDR3 comprises 14 residues. The CDR3 bases are TGTGCCAGCGCTTGGCAGGGCTGGTTTCAGCCCCAGCATTTT. It encodes CASAWQGWFQPQHF.

This clone was detected a few times. The chain couples TRBV3-1 (or the pseudogene TRBV3-2) to TRBJ2-7; 8 bases are shared with TRBD1. Germline CDR1 LGHDT, CDR2 YNNKEL (reference sequence). This CDR3 is 13 amino acids long. Losses at the gene ends were 4 bases for V and 2 bases for J; bases not matched to a gene: 1. The CDR3: CASSRQGTYEQYF. The CDR3 DNA reads TGTGCCAGCAGCCGACAGGGGACCTACGAGCAGTACTTC.

The chain joins TRBV20-1 to TRBJ1-5; D remains ambiguous. This CDR3 spans 14 amino acids. CDR1 is DFQATT, CDR2 SNEGSKA, per germline (reference sequence). V lost 3 bases and J 2 bases, leaving 11 bases between the germline ends. CDR3 DNA: TGCAGTGCTAGTAAGTGGGAGGGCAATCAGCCCCAGCATTTT. It codes for CSASKWEGNQPQHF.

This chain connects TRBV6-6 to TRBJ1-2, with D tentatively TRBD1 (5 bases). The germline V gene encodes CDR1 MNHNY and CDR2 SVGAGI (reference sequence). Trimming removed 7 bases at V and 2 bases at J, with 17 bases between. The CDR3 has 15 amino acids. In DNA, the CDR3 is TGTGCCAGCATCCCATCGGGGGATCGAAACTATGGCTACACCTTC. Its protein is CASIPSGDRNYGYTF.

The J gene is TRBJ2-1, the V gene TRBV3-1 (or the pseudogene TRBV3-2), with 10 bases matching TRBD2. J lost 6 bases, V lost 1 base, and 6 bases had no gene match. The CDR3 has 16 residues. Germline values: CDR1 LGHDT, CDR2 YNNKEL (reference sequence). The DNA for the CDR3 is TGTGCCAGCAGCCAAGGGCTAGCGGGAGAGGGCAATGAGCAGTTCTTC. Amino acids: CASSQGLAGEGNEQFF.

The chain recombines TRBV3-1 (or the pseudogene TRBV3-2) with TRBJ1-2; D remains ambiguous. This CDR3 region has 15 residues. Per the germline V gene, CDR1 is LGHDT and CDR2 is YNNKEL (reference sequence). Trimming took 4 bases from V and 4 from J, leaving 16 bases between them. The CDR3 nucleotides read TGTGCCAGCAGCCCCGATCGCCTCGGAGGCTATGGCTACACCTTC. It yields the protein CASSPDRLGGYGYTF.

The rearrangement uses TRBV30 and TRBJ1-5; 9 nucleotides align to TRBD1. This CDR3 spans 14 amino acids. The trim removed 2 bases at V and 6 bases at J, leaving 5 bases unmatched. Germline-derived CDR1 and CDR2 are GTSNPN and SVGIG (reference sequence). CDR3 protein: CAWSTGQGPQPQHF. The CDR3 nucleotides read TGTGCCTGGAGTACCGGACAGGGGCCTCAGCCCCAGCATTTT.

The V and J genes are TRBV2 and TRBJ2-2, with unresolved D. The CDR3 consists of 13 residues. Trimming left V 4 bases short and J 0 bases short, with 3 bases between. Looked up from germline, CDR1 is SNHLY and CDR2 is FYNNEI. The chain's CDR3 is CASSASNTGELFF. The DNA for the CDR3 is TGTGCCAGCAGTGCGTCGAACACCGGGGAGCTGTTTTTT.

The rearrangement links TRBV4-2 to TRBJ2-1; D unclear. The V gene lost 0 bases and the J gene lost 3 bases, with 12 bases spanning the gap. The CDR3 is made up of 16 amino acids. Germline loops: CDR1 LGHNA, CDR2 YNFKEQ. CDR3 sequence (DNA): TGTGCCAGCAGCCAAGATCTCGGTACTAACTACAATGAGCAGTTCTTC. Protein: CASSQDLGTNYNEQFF.

The J gene is TRBJ1-4, the V gene TRBV3-1 (or the pseudogene TRBV3-2); weak D call: TRBD1 (5 bases). Germline V gene sequence: CDR1 LGHDT, CDR2 YNNKEL (reference sequence). The germline V and J ends were trimmed by 5 bases and 2 bases, with 12 bases remaining between them. The CDR3 runs to 15 residues. CDR3 bases: TGTGCCAGCAGCAGCGGGGGGTTGACTAATGAAAAACTGTTTTTT. Protein product: CASSSGGLTNEKLFF.

The CDR3 nucleotides read TGTGCCAGCAGCTTAGAGGTGGGAGGGCCCTTCTATGAGCAGTTCTTC. This translates into CASSLEVGGPFYEQFF. V is TRBV11-2 and J is TRBJ2-1; 7 bases line up with TRBD2. The CDR3 has 16 amino acids. V dropped 0 bases and J dropped 8; count of bases not matched to a gene: 10. The germline CDR1 and CDR2 sequences are SGHAT and FQNNGV.

The chain is built from TRBV19 and TRBJ2-5, with D possibly matching TRBD2 (6 bases). The CDR3 is made up of 16 amino acids. V lost 5 bases and J 2 bases, leaving 18 bases between the germline ends. CDR1 is LNHDA and CDR2 is SQIVND in the germline V gene (reference sequence). The CDR3 loop is CASSLRGTASQETQYF. Written as DNA, the CDR3 is TGTGCCAGTAGTCTCCGGGGGACTGCCTCTCAAGAGACCCAGTACTTC.

The CDR3 here is CASSPGGGRSPLHF. The CDR3 DNA sequence: TGTGCCAGCTCACCAGGGGGAGGTCGGTCACCCCTCCACTTT. The rearrangement uses TRBV18 and TRBJ1-6; D perhaps matches TRBD1 (5 bases). The CDR3 loop spans 14 amino acids. Germline loops: CDR1 KGHSH, CDR2 LQKENI. V lost 2 bases and J 10 bases, leaving 12 bases between the germline ends. The whole variable domain, filled in from reference TRBV18 and TRBJ1-6, reads NAGVMQNPRHLVRRRGQEARLRCSPMKGHSHVYWYRQLPEEGLKFMVYLQKENIIDESGMPKERFSAEFPKEGPSILRIQQVVRGDSAAYFCASSPGGGRSPLHFGNGTRLTVT.

The chain is built from TRBV11-2 and TRBJ1-4; 10 bases agree with TRBD1. The CDR3 extends over 16 amino acids. Germline V lookup: CDR1 SGHAT, CDR2 FQNNGV. V trimming: 5 bases; J trimming: 0 bases; junction bases outside the gene matches: 3. The CDR3 nucleotides read TGTGCCAGCAGCAGGACAGGGGGAACAACTAATGAAAAACTGTTTTTT. It is translated as CASSRTGGTTNEKLFF.

This chain links TRBV2 with TRBJ1-3, with 7 bases lining up with TRBD1. Germline lookup yields CDR1 SNHLY and CDR2 FYNNEI. The CDR3 sequence is 14 residues long. Trimming took 6 bases from V and 3 from J; bases not matched to a gene: 5. The CDR3 DNA follows: TGTGCCAGCAGCGCGACAGGGAGTGGAAACACCATATATTTT. Protein sequence: CASSATGSGNTIYF.

The gene calls are TRBV25-1 and TRBJ1-3; 9 bases line up with TRBD1. The CDR3 consists of 13 residues. Germline CDR1 reads MGHDK; CDR2 reads SYGVNS. V lost 8 bases to trimming and J lost 10 bases; unmatched junction nucleotides: 9. The CDR3 sequence is CASGQGWTTTIYF. The CDR3 DNA follows: TGTGCCAGCGGACAGGGGTGGACAACGACCATATATTTT.